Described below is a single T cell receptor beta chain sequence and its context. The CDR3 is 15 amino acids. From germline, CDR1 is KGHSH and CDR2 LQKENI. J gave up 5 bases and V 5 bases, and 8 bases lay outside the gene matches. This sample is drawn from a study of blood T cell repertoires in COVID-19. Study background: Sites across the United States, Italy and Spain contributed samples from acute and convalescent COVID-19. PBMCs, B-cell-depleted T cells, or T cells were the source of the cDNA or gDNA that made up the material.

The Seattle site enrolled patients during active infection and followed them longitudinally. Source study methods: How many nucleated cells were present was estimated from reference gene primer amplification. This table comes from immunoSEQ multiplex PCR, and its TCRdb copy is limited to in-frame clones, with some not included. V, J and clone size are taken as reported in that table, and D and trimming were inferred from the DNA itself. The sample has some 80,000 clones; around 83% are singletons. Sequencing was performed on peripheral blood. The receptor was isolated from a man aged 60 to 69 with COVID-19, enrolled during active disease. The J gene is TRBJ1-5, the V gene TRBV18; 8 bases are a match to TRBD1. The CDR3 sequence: CASSSRQGSDQPQHF. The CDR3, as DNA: TGTGCCAGCTCATCTCGACAGGGGTCGGATCAGCCCCAGCATTTT.